A selection of T cell receptor beta chains follows, all from one sample in a study of T cells in narcolepsy. Generated by immunoSEQ multiplex PCR, the TCRdb table keeps only in-frame clones and is missing some. The repertoire holds 20,000 to 25,000 clones, with 85% as singletons. Input material: CD45RA- memory CD4+ T cells from PBMCs. These receptors all stem from a human donor with narcolepsy. The CDR3 runs from the conserved cysteine through the conserved F or W.

>16|TRBJ2-3|TRBV2
CASSERTSGSGDTQYF
>18|TRBJ2-3|TRBV10-3
CAISEREGLASNTDTQYF
>16|TRBJ1-2|TRBV5-1
CASSSVAREGFYGYTF
>15|TRBJ1-3|TRBV4-2
CASSQADYSGNTIYF
>14|TRBJ2-1|TRBV2
CASRDGTSGNEQFF
>13|TRBJ1-1|TRBV30
CAWRVPGQGKAFF
>13|TRBJ2-3|TRBV27
CASSSSQGYTQYF
>13|TRBJ2-7|TRBV7-2
CASRPTGSYEQYF
>16|TRBJ1-5|TRBV18
CASSPMGQGSNQPQHF
>11|TRBJ2-1|TRBV10-3
CAIRYKHEQFF
>15|TRBJ2-5|TRBV5-1
CASSLIPSRQETQYF
>16|TRBJ2-1|TRBV11-1
CASSDRAGAPYNEQFF
>15|TRBJ2-7|TRBV2
CASSEPRGGTYEQYF
>19|TRBJ2-1|TRBV19
CASSVRGLAGGSSYNEQFF
>14|TRBJ2-7|TRBV28
CASSLKRQNYEQYF